This TCR beta chain was sequenced for a study of blood T cell repertoires in COVID-19. This CDR3 has 16 amino acids. Germline values: CDR1 SNHLY, CDR2 FYNNEI. Deletions cut 2 bases from V and 4 bases from J, with 15 bases between. Original handling: Estimated nucleated cell counts came from reference gene primer amplification. Using immunoSEQ multiplex PCR, the repertoire was profiled, and TCRdb retains in-frame clones only, with some absent. V and J calls and clone size are as listed in that table; D and trimming were resolved from the DNA. The profile shows roughly 670,000 clones, more than 80% of them singletons. This clone came up once.

The chain combines TRBV2 with TRBJ1-3; no clear D gene. This clonotype originated in a woman aged 18-35 years with acute or convalescent COVID-19. The sample was peripheral blood. In nucleotides, the CDR3 is TGTGCCAGCAGTGAAAGCGGCCCCCACAAGGGAAACACCATATATTTT. The encoded protein is CASSESGPHKGNTIYF.